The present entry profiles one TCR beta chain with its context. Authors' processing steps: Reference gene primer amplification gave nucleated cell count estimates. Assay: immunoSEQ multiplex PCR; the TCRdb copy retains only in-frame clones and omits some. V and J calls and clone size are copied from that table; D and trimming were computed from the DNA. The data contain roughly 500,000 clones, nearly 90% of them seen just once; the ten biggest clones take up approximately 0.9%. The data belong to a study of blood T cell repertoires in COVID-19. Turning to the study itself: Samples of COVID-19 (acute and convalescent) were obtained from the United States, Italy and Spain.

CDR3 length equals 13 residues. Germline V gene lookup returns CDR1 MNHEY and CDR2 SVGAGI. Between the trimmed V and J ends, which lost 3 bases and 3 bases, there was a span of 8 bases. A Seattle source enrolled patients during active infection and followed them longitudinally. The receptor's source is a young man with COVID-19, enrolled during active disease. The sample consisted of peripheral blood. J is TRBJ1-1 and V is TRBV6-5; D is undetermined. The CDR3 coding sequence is TGTGCCAGCAGTTATCGGGATGACACTGAAGCTTTCTTT. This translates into CASSYRDDTEAFF.